A selection of T cell receptor beta chains follows, all from one sample in a study of cytomegalovirus exposure and HLA in healthy donors. TCRdb's copy holds only in-frame clones and misses some; the assay was immunoSEQ multiplex PCR. This sample has under 200,000 clones, with about four fifths found just once. Sequencing was performed on PBMCs. The receptor source for this set is a male donor in good health and CMV-seronegative. Both conserved end residues are part of each CDR3. Each record gives: V gene, D gene, clone size, J gene, CDR3 protein, CDR3 DNA. A D gene is named only where the DNA matches it firmly. Part of the rows lack a size; the others show once, few, many or a class for expanded clones.

TRBV5-1	-	few	TRBJ1-5	CASSFLGDNQPQHF	TGCGCCAGCAGCTTTCTCGGGGACAATCAGCCCCAGCATTTT
TRBV5-6	TRBD1	-	TRBJ2-2	CASSPGQGQVTGELFF	TGTGCCAGCAGCCCAGGACAGGGTCAAGTCACCGGGGAGCTGTTTTTT
TRBV7-9	TRBD1	-	TRBJ1-2	CASSNKQGVNVFGYTF	TGTGCCAGCAGCAACAAACAGGGGGTAAACGTCTTCGGCTACACCTTC
TRBV27	TRBD1	-	TRBJ1-6	CASRSHRDRGNSPLHF	TGTGCCAGCAGGTCTCATCGGGACAGGGGGAATTCACCCCTCCACTTT
TRBV5-6	-	-	TRBJ1-5	CASSPRQGLGNQPQHF	TGTGCCAGCAGCCCGAGGCAGGGCCTTGGCAATCAGCCCCAGCATTTT
TRBV4-2	-	-	TRBJ1-1	CASSQGQGVNTEAFF	TGTGCCAGCAGCCAGGGTCAAGGGGTGAACACTGAAGCTTTCTTT
TRBV4-1	TRBD1	-	TRBJ1-1	CASSAGQGSNTEAFF	TGCGCCAGCAGCGCCGGACAGGGCTCGAACACTGAAGCTTTCTTT
TRBV14	-	-	TRBJ1-2	CASSQLRWGLVNYGYTF	TGTGCCAGCAGCCAATTAAGGTGGGGCCTGGTTAACTATGGCTACACCTTC
TRBV7-3	-	-	TRBJ2-7	CASSLTDSHEQYF	TGTGCCAGCAGCTTAACCGACAGCCACGAGCAGTACTTC
TRBV4-1	-	-	TRBJ2-2	CASSQRSGELFF	TGCGCCAGCAGCCAACGGTCCGGGGAGCTGTTTTTT
TRBV11-3	-	-	TRBJ2-5	CASSSLRIRVKETQYF	TGTGCCAGCAGCTCCCTCAGAATCCGGGTAAAAGAGACCCAGTACTTC
TRBV19	TRBD1	-	TRBJ1-5	CASSRGDRLDQPQHF	TGTGCCAGTAGTAGGGGGGACAGACTAGATCAGCCCCAGCATTTT
TRBV15	-	-	TRBJ2-4	CATSRDLVMLSPLAKNIQYF	TGTGCCACCAGCAGAGATTTAGTCATGTTATCCCCGCTGGCCAAAAACATTCAGTACTTC
TRBV10-3	-	-	TRBJ2-6	CAIRRTAVLYSGANVLTF	TGTGCCATCAGGCGAACAGCAGTCCTATACTCTGGGGCCAACGTCCTGACTTTC
TRBV19	-	-	TRBJ1-1	CASIRVGTEAFF	TGTGCCAGTATCCGGGTCGGCACTGAAGCTTTCTTT
TRBV7-9	-	-	TRBJ1-4	CASSLDRAGEKLFF	TGTGCCAGCAGCTTAGACAGGGCCGGAGAAAAACTGTTTTTT
TRBV2	-	-	TRBJ1-2	CASSGVQGLEGYTF	TGTGCCAGCAGCGGAGTCCAGGGATTGGAGGGCTACACCTTC
TRBV6-1	TRBD2	-	TRBJ2-5	CASSEGLAGVQETQYF	TGTGCCAGCAGTGAAGGTCTAGCGGGGGTACAAGAGACCCAGTACTTC
TRBV7-9	TRBD1	few	TRBJ2-4	CASSPPTGALWNIQYF	TGTGCCAGCAGCCCGCCGACAGGGGCCTTATGGAACATTCAGTACTTC
TRBV19	TRBD1	-	TRBJ1-6	CASRPGTGSISPLHF	TGTGCCAGTAGACCCGGGACAGGGTCGATTTCACCCCTCCACTTT
TRBV29-1	TRBD1	-	TRBJ1-5	CSAGQGPGGPQHF	TGCAGCGCTGGACAGGGGCCGGGGGGTCCCCAGCATTTT
TRBV28	TRBD2	-	TRBJ2-7	CASSSLAGVGYEQYF	TGTGCCAGCAGTTCCTTAGCGGGAGTGGGCTACGAGCAGTACTTC
TRBV6-5	-	-	TRBJ1-3	CASSYSRANSGNTIYF	TGTGCCAGCAGTTACTCGAGGGCAAACTCTGGAAACACCATATATTTT